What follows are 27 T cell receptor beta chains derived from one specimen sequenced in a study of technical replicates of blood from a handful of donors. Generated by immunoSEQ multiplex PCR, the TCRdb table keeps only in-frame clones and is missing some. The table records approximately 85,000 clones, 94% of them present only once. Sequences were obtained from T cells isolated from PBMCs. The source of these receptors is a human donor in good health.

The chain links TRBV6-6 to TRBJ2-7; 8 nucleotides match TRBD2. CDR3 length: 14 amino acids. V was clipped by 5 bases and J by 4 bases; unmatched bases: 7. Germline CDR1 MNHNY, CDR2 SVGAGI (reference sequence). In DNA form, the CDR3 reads TGTGCCAGCAGTCTCCGGGGGGGAGCATACGAGCAGTACTTC. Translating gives CASSLRGGAYEQYF.

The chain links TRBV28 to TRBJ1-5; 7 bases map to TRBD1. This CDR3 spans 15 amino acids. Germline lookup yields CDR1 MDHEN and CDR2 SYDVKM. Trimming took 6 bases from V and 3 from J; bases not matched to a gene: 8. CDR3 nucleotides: TGTGCCAGCAGCTCTCAAGGACAGGTCAATCAGCCCCAGCATTTT. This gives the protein CASSSQGQVNQPQHF.

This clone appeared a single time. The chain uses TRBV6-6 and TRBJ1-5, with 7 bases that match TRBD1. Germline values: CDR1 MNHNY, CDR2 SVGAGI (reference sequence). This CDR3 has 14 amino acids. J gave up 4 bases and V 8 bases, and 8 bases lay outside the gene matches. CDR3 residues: CASCRDRENQPQHF. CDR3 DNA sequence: TGTGCCAGCTGTCGAGACAGGGAAAATCAGCCCCAGCATTTT.

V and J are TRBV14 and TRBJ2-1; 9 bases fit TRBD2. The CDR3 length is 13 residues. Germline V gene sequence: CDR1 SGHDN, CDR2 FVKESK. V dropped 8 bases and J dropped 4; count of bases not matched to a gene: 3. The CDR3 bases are TGTGCCAGCTCCCTAGCGGGGTACAATGAGCAGTTCTTC. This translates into CASSLAGYNEQFF.

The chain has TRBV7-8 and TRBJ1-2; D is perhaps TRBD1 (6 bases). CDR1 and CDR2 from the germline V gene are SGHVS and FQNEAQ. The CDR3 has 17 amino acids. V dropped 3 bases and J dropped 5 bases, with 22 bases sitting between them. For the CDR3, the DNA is TGTGCCAGCAGCTTCGGGGCCCAGGGGCGGCGGGCTTATGGCTACACCTTC. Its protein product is CASSFGAQGRRAYGYTF. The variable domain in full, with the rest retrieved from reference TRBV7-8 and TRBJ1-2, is GAGVSQSPRYKVAKRGQDVALRCDPISGHVSLFWYQQALGQGPEFLTYFQNEAQLDKSGLPSDRFFAERPEGSVSTLKIQRTQQEDSAVYLCASSFGAQGRRAYGYTFGSGTRLTVV.

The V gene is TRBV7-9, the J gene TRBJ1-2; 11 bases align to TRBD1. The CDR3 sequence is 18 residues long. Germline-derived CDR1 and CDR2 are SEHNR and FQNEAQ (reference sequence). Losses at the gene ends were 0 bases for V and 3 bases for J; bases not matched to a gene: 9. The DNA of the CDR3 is TGTGCCAGCAGCTTAGCTCGAGGACAGGGGGCTTTCGACTATGGCTACACCTTC. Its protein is CASSLARGQGAFDYGYTF.

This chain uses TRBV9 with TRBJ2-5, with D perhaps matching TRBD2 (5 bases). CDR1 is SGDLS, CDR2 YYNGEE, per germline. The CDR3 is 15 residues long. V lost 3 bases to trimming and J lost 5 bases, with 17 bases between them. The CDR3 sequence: CASSGKSGLEETQYF. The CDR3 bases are TGTGCCAGCAGCGGGAAGAGCGGCCTGGAGGAGACCCAGTACTTC.

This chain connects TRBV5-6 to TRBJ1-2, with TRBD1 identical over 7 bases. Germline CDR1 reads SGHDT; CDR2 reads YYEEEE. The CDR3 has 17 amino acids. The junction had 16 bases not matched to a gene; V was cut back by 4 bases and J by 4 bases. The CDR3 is CASSENRGMGASYGYTF. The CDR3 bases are TGTGCCAGCAGCGAAAACAGGGGAATGGGGGCTAGCTATGGCTACACCTTC.

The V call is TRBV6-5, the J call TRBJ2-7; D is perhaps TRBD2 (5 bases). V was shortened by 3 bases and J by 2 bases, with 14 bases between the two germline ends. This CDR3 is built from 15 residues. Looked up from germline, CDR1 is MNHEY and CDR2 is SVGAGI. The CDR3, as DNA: TGTGCCAGCAGTTATAGTGGACTCAAGCCCTACGAGCAGTACTTC. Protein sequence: CASSYSGLKPYEQYF.

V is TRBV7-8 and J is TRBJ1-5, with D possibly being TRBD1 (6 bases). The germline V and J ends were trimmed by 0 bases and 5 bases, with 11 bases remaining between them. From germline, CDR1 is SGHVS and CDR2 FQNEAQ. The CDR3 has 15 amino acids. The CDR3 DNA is TGTGCCAGCAGCTTAGCTTACAGGACAGATCAGCCCCAGCATTTT. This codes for CASSLAYRTDQPQHF.

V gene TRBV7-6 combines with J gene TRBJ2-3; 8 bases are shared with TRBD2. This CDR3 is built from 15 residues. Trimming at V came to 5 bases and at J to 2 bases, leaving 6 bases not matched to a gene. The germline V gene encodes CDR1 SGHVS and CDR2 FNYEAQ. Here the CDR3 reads CASSPGRGATDTQYF. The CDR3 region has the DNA TGTGCCAGCAGCCCCGGGCGGGGGGCCACAGATACGCAGTATTTT.

The DNA for the CDR3 is TGTGCCAGCAGCTTCACAGAGAACTATGGCTACACCTTC. The encoded protein is CASSFTENYGYTF. The chain has TRBV14 and TRBJ1-2; D not resolved. The germline V and J ends were trimmed by 5 bases and 2 bases, with 9 bases remaining between them. Germline values: CDR1 SGHDN, CDR2 FVKESK. This CDR3 region has 13 residues.

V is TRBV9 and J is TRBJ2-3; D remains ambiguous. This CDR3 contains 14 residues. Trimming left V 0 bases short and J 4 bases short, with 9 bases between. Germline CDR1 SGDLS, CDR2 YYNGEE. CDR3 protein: CASSVALGSDTQYF. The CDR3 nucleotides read TGTGCCAGCAGCGTAGCTTTGGGCTCAGATACGCAGTATTTT.

This CDR3 is CASSSRLAGLYEQYF. CDR3 in DNA: TGTGCCAGCAGCTCGCGACTAGCGGGGTTGTACGAGCAGTACTTC. V gene TRBV7-6 combines with J gene TRBJ2-7, with 11 nucleotides matching TRBD2. V trimming: 4 bases; J trimming: 4 bases; junction bases outside the gene matches: 6. The CDR3 sequence is 15 residues long. CDR1 and CDR2 (germline): SGHVS, FNYEAQ.

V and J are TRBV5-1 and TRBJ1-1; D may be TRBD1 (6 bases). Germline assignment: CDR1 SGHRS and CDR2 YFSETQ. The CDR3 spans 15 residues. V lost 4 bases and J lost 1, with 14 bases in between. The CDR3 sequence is CASSPLDRKNTEAFF. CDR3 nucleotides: TGCGCCAGCAGCCCCCTGGACAGAAAGAACACTGAAGCTTTCTTT. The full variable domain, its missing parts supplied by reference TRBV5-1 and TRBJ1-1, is KAGVTQTPRYLIKTRGQQVTLSCSPISGHRSVSWYQQTPGQGLQFLFEYFSETQRNKGNFPGRFSGRQFSNSRSEMNVSTLELGDSALYLCASSPLDRKNTEAFFGQGTRLTVV.

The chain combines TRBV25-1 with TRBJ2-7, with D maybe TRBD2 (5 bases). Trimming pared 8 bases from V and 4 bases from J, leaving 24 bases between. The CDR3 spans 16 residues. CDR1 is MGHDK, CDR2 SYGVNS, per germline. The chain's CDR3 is CASRTPPSGTFYEQYF. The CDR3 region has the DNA TGTGCCAGCCGAACCCCCCCCAGCGGAACCTTTTACGAGCAGTACTTC.

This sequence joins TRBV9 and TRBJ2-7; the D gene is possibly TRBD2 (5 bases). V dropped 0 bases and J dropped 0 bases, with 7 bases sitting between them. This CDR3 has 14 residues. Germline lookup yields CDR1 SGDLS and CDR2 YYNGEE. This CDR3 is CASSVGRASYEQYF. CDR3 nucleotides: TGTGCCAGCAGCGTAGGGCGGGCCTCCTACGAGCAGTACTTC.

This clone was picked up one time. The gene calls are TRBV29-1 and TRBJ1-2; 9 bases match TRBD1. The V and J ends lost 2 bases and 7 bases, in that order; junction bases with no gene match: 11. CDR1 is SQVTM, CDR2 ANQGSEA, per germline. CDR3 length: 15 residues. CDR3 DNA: TGCAGCGTTGAACCCCGGGACAGGGCCTTCGGTGGCTACACCTTC. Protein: CSVEPRDRAFGGYTF. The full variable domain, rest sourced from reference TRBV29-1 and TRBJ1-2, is SAVISQKPSRDICQRGTSLTIQCQVDSQVTMMFWYRQQPGQSLTLIATANQGSEATYESGFVIDKFPISRPNLTFSTLTVSNMSPEDSSIYLCSVEPRDRAFGGYTFGSGTRLTVV.

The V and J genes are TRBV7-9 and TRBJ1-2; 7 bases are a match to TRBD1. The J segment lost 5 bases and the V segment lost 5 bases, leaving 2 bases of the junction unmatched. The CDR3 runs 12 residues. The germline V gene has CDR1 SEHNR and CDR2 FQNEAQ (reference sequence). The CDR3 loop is CASSTGVYGYTF. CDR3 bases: TGTGCCAGCAGCACAGGGGTGTATGGCTACACCTTC.

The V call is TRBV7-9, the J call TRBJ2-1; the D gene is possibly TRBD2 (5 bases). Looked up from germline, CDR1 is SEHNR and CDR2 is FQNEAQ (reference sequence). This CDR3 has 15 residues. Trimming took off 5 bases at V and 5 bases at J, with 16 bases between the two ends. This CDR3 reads CASSPVGLGNNEQFF. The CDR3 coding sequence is TGTGCCAGCAGCCCGGTCGGTCTCGGGAACAATGAGCAGTTCTTC.

The CDR3 sequence is CAWGRTGANQPQHF. The CDR3 bases are TGTGCCTGGGGTCGGACAGGGGCGAACCAGCCCCAGCATTTT. This chain links TRBV30 with TRBJ1-5; 9 nucleotides match TRBD1. The junction had 9 bases not matched to a gene; V was cut back by 5 bases and J by 7 bases. Germline lookup yields CDR1 GTSNPN and CDR2 SVGIG (reference sequence). The CDR3 sequence is 14 residues long.

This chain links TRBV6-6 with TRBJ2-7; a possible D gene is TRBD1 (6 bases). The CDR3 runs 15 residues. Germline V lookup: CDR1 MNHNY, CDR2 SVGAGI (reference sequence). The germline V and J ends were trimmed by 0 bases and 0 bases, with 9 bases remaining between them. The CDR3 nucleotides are TGTGCCAGCAGTTACTCGGACAGTTACTCCTACGAGCAGTACTTC. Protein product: CASSYSDSYSYEQYF.

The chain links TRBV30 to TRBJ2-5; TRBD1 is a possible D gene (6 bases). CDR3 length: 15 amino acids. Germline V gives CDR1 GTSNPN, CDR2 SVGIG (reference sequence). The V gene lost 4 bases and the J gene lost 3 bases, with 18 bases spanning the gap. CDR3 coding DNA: TGTGCCTGGACTCGCCCCTGGGGGCAAGAAGAGACCCAGTACTTC. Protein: CAWTRPWGQEETQYF.

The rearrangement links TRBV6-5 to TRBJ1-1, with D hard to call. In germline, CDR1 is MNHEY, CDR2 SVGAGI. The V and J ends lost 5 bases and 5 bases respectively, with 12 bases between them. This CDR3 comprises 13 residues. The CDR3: CASSIGLGTEAFF. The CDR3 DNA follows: TGTGCCAGCAGTATTGGACTGGGTACTGAAGCTTTCTTT.

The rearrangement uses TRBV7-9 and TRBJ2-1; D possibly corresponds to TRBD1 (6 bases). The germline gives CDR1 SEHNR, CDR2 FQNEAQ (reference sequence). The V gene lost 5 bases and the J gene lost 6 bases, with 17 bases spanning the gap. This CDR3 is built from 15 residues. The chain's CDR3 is CASSPANRASNEQFF. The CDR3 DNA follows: TGTGCCAGCAGCCCCGCCAACAGGGCTTCCAATGAGCAGTTCTTC.

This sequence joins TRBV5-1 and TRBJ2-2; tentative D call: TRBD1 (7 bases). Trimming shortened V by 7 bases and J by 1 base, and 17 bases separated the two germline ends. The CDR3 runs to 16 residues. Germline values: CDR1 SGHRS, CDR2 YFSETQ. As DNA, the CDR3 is TGCGCCAGCCGCCAGGGGGGACAGCGGAACACCGGGGAGCTGTTTTTT. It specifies CASRQGGQRNTGELFF.

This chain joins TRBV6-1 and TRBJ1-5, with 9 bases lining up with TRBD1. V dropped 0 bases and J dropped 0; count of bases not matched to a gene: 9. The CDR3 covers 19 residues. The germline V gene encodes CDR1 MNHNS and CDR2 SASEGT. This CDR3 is CASSEAWGQGQYSNQPQHF. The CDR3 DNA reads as TGTGCCAGCAGTGAAGCGTGGGGACAGGGCCAGTATAGCAATCAGCCCCAGCATTTT.